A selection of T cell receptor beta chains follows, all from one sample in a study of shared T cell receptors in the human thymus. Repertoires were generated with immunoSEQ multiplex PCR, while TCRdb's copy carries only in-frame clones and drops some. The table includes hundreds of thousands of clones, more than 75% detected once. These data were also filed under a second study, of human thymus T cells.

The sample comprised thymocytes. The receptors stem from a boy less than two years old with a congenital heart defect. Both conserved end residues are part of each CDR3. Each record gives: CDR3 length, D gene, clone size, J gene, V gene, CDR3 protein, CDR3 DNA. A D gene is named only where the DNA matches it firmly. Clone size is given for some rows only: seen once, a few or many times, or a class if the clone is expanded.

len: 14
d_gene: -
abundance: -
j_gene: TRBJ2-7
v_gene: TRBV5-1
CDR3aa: CASSLGVMSYEQYF
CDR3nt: TGCGCCAGCAGCTTGGGTGTGATGAGCTACGAGCAGTACTTC

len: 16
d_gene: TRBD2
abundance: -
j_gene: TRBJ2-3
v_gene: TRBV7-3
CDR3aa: CASSSGTSGGARTQYF
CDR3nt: TGTGCCAGCAGCTCTGGGACTAGCGGGGGGGCGAGGACGCAGTATTTT

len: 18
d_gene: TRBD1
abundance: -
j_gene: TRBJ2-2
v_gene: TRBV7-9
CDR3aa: CASSVWPPDRGNTGELFF
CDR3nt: TGTGCCAGCAGCGTTTGGCCCCCGGACAGGGGGAACACCGGGGAGCTGTTTTTT

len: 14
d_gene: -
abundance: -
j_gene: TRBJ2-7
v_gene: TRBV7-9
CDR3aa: CASSLDLEAYEQYF
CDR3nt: TGTGCCAGCAGCTTAGATTTAGAAGCCTACGAGCAGTACTTC

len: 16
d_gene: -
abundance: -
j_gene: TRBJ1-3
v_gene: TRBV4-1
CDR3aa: CASSQDIGGGGNTIYF
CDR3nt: TGCGCCAGCAGCCAAGATATAGGGGGTGGTGGAAACACCATATATTTT

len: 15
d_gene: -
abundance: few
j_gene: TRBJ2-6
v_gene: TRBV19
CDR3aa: CASSTRHSGANVLTF
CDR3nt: TGTGCCAGTAGCACGAGACATTCTGGGGCCAACGTCCTGACTTTC

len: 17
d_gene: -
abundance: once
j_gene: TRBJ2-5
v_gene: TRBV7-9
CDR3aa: CASSPAGTSSAKETQYF
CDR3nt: TGTGCCAGCAGCCCGGCTGGAACTTCTAGCGCGAAAGAGACCCAGTACTTC

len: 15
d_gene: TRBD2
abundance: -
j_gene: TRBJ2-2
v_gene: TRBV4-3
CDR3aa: CASSQALREAGELFF
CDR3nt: TGCGCCAGCAGCCAAGCTTTACGGGAGGCCGGGGAGCTGTTTTTT

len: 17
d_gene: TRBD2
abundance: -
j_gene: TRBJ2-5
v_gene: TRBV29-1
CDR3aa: CSVTLRLADKSQETQYF
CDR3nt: TGCAGCGTTACTCTCAGACTAGCGGATAAGTCCCAAGAGACCCAGTACTTC

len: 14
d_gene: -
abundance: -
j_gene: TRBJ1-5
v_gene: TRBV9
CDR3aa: CASSQEGSNQPQHF
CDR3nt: TGTGCCAGCAGCCAAGAGGGTAGCAATCAGCCCCAGCATTTT